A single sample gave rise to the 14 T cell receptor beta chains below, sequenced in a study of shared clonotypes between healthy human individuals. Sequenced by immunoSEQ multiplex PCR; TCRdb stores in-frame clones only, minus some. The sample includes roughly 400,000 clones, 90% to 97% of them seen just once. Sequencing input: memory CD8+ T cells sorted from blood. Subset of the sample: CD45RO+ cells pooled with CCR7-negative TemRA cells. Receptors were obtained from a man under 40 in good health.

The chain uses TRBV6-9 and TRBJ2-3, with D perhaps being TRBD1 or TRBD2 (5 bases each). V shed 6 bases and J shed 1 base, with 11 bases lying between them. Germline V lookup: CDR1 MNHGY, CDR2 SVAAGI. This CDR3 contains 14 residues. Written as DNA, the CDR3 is TGTGCCAGCAGCCCGGGACGCCGCACAGATACGCAGTATTTT. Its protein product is CASSPGRRTDTQYF.

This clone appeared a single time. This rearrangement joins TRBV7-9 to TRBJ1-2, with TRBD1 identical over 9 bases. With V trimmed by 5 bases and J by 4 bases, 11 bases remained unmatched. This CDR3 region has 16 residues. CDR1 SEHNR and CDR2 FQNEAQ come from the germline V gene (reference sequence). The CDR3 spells CASSPPLGTGSYGYTF. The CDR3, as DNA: TGTGCCAGCAGCCCCCCCTTGGGGACAGGGTCCTATGGCTACACCTTC. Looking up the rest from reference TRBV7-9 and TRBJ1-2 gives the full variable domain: DTGVSQNPRHKITKRGQNVTFRCDPISEHNRLYWYRQTLGQGPEFLTYFQNEAQLEKSRLLSDRFSAERPKGSFSTLEIQRTEQGDSAMYLCASSPPLGTGSYGYTFGSGTRLTVV.

CDR3 coding DNA: TGTGCCAGCAGCTTAGGGCGGGACTTATCCGAGCAGTACTTC. Encoded protein: CASSLGRDLSEQYF. The rearrangement links TRBV7-8 to TRBJ2-7; possibly TRBD2 for D (6 bases). From germline, CDR1 is SGHVS and CDR2 FQNEAQ. The CDR3 has 14 amino acids. V was pared by 1 base and J by 6 bases, with 13 bases between.

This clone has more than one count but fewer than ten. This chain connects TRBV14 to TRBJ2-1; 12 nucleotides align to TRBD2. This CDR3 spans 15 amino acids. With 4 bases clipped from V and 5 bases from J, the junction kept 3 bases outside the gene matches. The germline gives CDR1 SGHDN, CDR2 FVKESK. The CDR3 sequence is CASSPLAGGNNEQFF. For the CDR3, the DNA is TGTGCCAGCAGCCCCCTAGCGGGAGGGAACAATGAGCAGTTCTTC.

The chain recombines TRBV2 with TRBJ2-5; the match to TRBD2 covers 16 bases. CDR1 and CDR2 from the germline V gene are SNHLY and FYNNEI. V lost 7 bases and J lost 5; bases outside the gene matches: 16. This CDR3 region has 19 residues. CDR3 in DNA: TGTGCCAGCACCAGAGGGACTAGCGGGAGGGCCAGGCTACGGGAGACCCAGTACTTC. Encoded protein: CASTRGTSGRARLRETQYF.

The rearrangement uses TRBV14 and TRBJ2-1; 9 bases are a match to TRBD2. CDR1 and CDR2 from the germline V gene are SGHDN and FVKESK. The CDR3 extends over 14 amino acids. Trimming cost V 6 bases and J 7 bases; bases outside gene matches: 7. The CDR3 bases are TGTGCCAGCAGAAAAAGCGGGAGGCTGAATGAGCAGTTCTTC. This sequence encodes CASRKSGRLNEQFF. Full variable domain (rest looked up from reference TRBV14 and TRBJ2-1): EAGVTQFPSHSVIEKGQTVTLRCDPISGHDNLYWYRRVMGKEIKFLLHFVKESKQDESGMPNNRFLAERTGGTYSTLKVQPAELEDSGVYFCASRKSGRLNEQFFGPGTRLTVL.

The CDR3 DNA reads TGTGCCACCACATCTCAGACTAGACTCAATGAGCAGTTCTTC. This codes for CATTSQTRLNEQFF. This rearrangement joins TRBV6-5 to TRBJ2-1, with D possibly being TRBD2 (6 bases). In germline, CDR1 is MNHEY, CDR2 SVGAGI. Between the trimmed V and J ends, which lost 10 bases and 6 bases, there was a span of 19 bases. The CDR3 length is 14 residues.

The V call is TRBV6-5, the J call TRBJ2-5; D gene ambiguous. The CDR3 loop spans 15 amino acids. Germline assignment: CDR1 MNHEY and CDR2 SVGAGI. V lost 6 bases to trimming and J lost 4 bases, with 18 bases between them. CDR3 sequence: CASRRDGPSPETQYF. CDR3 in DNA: TGTGCCAGCAGGAGAGACGGGCCGAGCCCAGAGACCCAGTACTTC.

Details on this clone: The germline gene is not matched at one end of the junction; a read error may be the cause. The CDR3 DNA sequence: TGCGCCGTAGGGTGGCAGTACTTC. Amino acids: CAVGWQYF. This chain uses TRBV6-5 with TRBJ2-7, with D unclear. CDR3 length equals 8 residues. Germline V gives CDR1 MNHEY, CDR2 SVGAGI.

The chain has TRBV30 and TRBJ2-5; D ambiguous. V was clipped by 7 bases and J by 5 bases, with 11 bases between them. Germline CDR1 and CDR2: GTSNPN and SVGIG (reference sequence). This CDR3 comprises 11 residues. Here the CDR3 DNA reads TGTGCCTTTGGAGTTGCGGAGACCCAGTACTTC. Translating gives CAFGVAETQYF.

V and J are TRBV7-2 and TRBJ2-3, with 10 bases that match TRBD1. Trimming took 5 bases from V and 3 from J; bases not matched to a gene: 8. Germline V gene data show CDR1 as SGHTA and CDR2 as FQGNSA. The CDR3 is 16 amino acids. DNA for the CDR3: TGTGCCAGCAGCACCGGGGACAGGGGCTTTACAGATACGCAGTATTTT. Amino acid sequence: CASSTGDRGFTDTQYF.

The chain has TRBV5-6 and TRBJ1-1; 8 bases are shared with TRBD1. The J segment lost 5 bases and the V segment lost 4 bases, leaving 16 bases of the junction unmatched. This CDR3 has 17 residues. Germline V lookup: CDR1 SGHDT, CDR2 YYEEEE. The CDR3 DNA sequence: TGTGCCAGCAGCCCGACGGGACAGGTAATTTTTGGGACTGAAGCTTTCTTT. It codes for CASSPTGQVIFGTEAFF.

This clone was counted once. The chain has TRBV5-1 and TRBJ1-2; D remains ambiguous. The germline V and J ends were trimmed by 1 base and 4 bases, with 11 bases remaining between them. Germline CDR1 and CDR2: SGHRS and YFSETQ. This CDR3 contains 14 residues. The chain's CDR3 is CASSLTPTTYGYTF. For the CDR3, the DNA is TGCGCCAGCAGCTTGACACCGACGACCTATGGCTACACCTTC.

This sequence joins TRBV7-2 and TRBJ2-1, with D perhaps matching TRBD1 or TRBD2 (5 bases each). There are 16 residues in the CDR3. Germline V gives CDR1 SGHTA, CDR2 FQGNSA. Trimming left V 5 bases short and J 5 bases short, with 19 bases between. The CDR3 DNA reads TGTGCCAGCAGCCGCGGGTCGACAGAGAGGAACAATGAGCAGTTCTTC. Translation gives CASSRGSTERNNEQFF. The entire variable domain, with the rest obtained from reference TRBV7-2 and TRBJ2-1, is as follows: GAGVSQSPSNKVTEKGKDVELRCDPISGHTALYWYRQSLGQGLEFLIYFQGNSAPDKSGLPSDRFSAERTGGSVSTLTIQRTQQEDSAVYLCASSRGSTERNNEQFFGPGTRLTVL.